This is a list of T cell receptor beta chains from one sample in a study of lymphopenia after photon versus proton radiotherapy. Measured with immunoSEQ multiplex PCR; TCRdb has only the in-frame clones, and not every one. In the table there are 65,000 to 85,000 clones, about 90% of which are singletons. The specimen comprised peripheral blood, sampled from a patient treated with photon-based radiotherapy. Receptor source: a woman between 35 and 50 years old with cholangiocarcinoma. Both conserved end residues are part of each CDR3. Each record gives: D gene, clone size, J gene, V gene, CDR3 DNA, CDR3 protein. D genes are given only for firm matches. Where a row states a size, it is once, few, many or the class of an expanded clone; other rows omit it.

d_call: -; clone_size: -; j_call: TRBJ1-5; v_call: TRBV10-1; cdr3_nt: TGCGCCAGCAGAGGACAGCCTAATCAGCCCCAGCATTTT; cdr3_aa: CASRGQPNQPQHF
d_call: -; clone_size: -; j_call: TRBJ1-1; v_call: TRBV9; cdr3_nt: TGTGCCAGCAGCTGGAGCCCGGGCACTGAAGCTTTCTTT; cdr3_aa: CASSWSPGTEAFF
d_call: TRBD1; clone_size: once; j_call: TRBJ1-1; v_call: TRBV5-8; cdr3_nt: TGTGCCAGCAGCTGGGACAGGATAAACACTGAAGCTTTCTTT; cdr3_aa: CASSWDRINTEAFF
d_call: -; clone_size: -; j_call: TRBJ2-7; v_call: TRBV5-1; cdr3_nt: TGCGCCAGCAGCTCCGCTCACTTGGGGGGGCGCCTTCTTGCCTACGAGCAGTACTTC; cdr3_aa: CASSSAHLGGRLLAYEQYF
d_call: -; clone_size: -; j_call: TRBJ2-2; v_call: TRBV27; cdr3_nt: TGTGCCAGCAGTTTGTACACCGGGGAGCTGTTTTTT; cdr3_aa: CASSLYTGELFF
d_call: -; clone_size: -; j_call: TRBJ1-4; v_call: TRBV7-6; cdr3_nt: TGTGCCAGCAGCGACTACACTGGGCGAGCAACTAATGAAAAACTGTTTTTT; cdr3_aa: CASSDYTGRATNEKLFF
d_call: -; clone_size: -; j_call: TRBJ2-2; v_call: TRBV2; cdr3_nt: TGTGCCAGTCAACGGGCTTCGAACACCGGGGAGCTGTTTTTT; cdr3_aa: CASQRASNTGELFF
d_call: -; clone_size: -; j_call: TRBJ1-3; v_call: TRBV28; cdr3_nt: TGTGCCAGCAGTCTGATCGATCGCTCTGGAAACACCATATATTTT; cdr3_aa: CASSLIDRSGNTIYF
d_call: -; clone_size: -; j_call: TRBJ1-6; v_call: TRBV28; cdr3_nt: TGTGCCAGCAGTTCAGAGAAAGCCCTGGGATCACCCCTCCACTTT; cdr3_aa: CASSSEKALGSPLHF
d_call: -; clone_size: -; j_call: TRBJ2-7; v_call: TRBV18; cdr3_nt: TGTGCCAGCTCACCTGGCAACTACGAGCAGTACTTC; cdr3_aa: CASSPGNYEQYF
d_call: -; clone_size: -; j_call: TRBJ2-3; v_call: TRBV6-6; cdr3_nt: TGTGCCAGCGACAAGGCCACAGATACGCAGTATTTT; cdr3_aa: CASDKATDTQYF
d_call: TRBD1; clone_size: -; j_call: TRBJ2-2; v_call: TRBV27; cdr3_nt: TGTGCCAGCAGATGGAGAGGGGACAGGGGGATGAACACCGGGGAGCTGTTTTTT; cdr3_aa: CASRWRGDRGMNTGELFF
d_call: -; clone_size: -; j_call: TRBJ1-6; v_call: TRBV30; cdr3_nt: TGTGCCTGGAGTGTACGTGGTCGCCCCCCTCTAGTGGACTCACCCCTCCACTTT; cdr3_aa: CAWSVRGRPPLVDSPLHF
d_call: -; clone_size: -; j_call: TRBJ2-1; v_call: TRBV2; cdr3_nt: TGTGCCACTCCGAGGGGAAAGGACAATGAGCAGTTCTTC; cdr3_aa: CATPRGKDNEQFF
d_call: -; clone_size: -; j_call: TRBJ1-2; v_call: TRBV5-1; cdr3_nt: TGCGCCAGCAGGTTGGGTGTGGAGGCCACTGGTTATGGCTACACCTTC; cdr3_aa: CASRLGVEATGYGYTF
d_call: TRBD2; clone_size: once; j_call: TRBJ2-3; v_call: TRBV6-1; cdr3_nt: TGTGCCAGCAGTGAGTTGCGGGGGGGCTCAGATACGCAGTATTTT; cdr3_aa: CASSELRGGSDTQYF
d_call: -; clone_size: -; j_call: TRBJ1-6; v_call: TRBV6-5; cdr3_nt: TGTGCCAGCATGCCCAGCTCCTATAATTCACCCCTCCACTTT; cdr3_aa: CASMPSSYNSPLHF
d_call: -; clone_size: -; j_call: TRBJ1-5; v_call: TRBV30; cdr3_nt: TGTGCCTGGAACGAGGATAGCAATCAGCCCCAGCATTTT; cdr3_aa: CAWNEDSNQPQHF
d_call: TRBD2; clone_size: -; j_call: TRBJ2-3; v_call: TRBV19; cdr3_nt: TGTGCCAGTAGTCCCGGACTAGCGGGGGCTACAGATACGCAGTATTTT; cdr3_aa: CASSPGLAGATDTQYF
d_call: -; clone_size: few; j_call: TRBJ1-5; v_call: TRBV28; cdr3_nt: TGTGCCAGCCACAGGGTCGGGAATCAGCCCCAGCATTTT; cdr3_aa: CASHRVGNQPQHF
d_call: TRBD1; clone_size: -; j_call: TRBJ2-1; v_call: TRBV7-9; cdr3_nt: TGTGCCAGCAGCCCTGGGACAGGGGGTGCCTACAATGAGCAGTTCTTC; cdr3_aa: CASSPGTGGAYNEQFF
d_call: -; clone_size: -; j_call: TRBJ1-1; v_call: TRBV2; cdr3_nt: TGTGCCAGCAGTCCACCCGCGGCCACTGAAGCTTTCTTT; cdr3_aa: CASSPPAATEAFF
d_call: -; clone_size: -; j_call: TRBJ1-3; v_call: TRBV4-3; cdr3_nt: TGCGCCAGCAGCCAAGATTCGAGCTCTGGAAACACCATATATTTT; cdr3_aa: CASSQDSSSGNTIYF
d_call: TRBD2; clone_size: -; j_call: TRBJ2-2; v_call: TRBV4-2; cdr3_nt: TGTGCCAGCAGCCTACGGCGGGTTCTAGCGGAGAACACCGGGGAGCTGTTTTTT; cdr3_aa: CASSLRRVLAENTGELFF
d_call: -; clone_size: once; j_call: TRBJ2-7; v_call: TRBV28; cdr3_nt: TGTGCCAGCAGTTTAAATCGAGCCGGACCCTACGAGCAGTACTTC; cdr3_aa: CASSLNRAGPYEQYF
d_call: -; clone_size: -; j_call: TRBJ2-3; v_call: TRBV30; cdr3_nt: TGTGCCTGGAGTGGGACAGATACGCAGTATTTT; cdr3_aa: CAWSGTDTQYF
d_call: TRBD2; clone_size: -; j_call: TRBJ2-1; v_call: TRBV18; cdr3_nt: TGTGCCAGCTCACTAGCGGGAGATGAGCAGTTCTTC; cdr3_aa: CASSLAGDEQFF
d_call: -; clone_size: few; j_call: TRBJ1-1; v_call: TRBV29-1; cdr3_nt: TGCAGCGTTTCCCAGAGAATGAACACTGAAGCTTTCTTT; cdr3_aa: CSVSQRMNTEAFF
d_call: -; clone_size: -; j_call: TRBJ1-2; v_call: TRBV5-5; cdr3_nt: TGTGCCAGCAGCTTGGCCCCAACAGGGATGGATGGCTACACCTTC; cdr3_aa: CASSLAPTGMDGYTF
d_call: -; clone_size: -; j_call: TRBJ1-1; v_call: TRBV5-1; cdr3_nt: TGCGCCAGCAGCATCCAACAGGGCCTGAACACTGAAGCTTTCTTT; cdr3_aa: CASSIQQGLNTEAFF
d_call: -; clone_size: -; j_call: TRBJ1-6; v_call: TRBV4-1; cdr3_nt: TGCGCCAGCAGCCAAGAAGGTTTCGGGGACTCCTATAATTCACCCCTCCACTTT; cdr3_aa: CASSQEGFGDSYNSPLHF
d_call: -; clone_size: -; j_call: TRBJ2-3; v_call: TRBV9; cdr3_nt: TGTGCCAGCAGCGGAGAGGTGGGCTCCACGGATACGCAGTATTTT; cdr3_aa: CASSGEVGSTDTQYF
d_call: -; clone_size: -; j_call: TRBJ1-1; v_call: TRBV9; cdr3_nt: TGTGCCAGCAGCGTTCCGGGGGCAAACACTGAAGCTTTCTTT; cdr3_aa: CASSVPGANTEAFF
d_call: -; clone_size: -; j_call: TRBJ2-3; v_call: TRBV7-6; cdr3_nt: TGTGCCAGCAGCCTGGGGCAGGGGGGCCCAGATACGCAGTATTTT; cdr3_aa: CASSLGQGGPDTQYF
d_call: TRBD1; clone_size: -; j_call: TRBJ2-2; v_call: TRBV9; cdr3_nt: TGTGCCAGCAGCGTAGGAACAGGGGGCTCCGGGGAGCTGTTTTTT; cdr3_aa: CASSVGTGGSGELFF
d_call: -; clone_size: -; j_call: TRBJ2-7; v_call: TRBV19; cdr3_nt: TGTGCCAGTAGTAAACGGGATCCATCCTACGAGCAGTACTTC; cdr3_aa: CASSKRDPSYEQYF
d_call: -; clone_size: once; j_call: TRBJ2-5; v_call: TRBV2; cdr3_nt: TGTGCCAGCAGTGATGATTGGGGGCCTCAAGAGACCCAGTACTTC; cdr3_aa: CASSDDWGPQETQYF
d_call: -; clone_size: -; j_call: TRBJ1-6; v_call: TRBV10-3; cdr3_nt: TGTGCCATCAGTGAGGGATCTCTCTATAATTCACCCCTCCACTTT; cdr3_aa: CAISEGSLYNSPLHF
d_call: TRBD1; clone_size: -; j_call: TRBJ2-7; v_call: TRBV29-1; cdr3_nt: TGCAGCGTTGGGACAGGGGTGAGGTACGAGCAGTACTTC; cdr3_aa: CSVGTGVRYEQYF
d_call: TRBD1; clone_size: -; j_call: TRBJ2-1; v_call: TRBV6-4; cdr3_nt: TGTGCCAGCAGTGGGGGGACAGGGAGCAATGAGCAGTTCTTC; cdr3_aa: CASSGGTGSNEQFF
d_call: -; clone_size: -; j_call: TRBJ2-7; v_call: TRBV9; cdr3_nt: TGTGCCAGCAGCGTTAGTCCAGGGGATAAGCAGCAGTACTTC; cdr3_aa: CASSVSPGDKQQYF
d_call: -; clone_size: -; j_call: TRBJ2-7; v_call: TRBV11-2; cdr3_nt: TGTGCCAGCAGCTCGGTTACAGGGTCCTACGAGCAGTACTTC; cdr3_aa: CASSSVTGSYEQYF
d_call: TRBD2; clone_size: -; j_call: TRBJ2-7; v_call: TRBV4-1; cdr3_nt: TGCGCCAGCAGCCCGGGGGGGCAGGGGATCGCCTACGAGCAGTACTTC; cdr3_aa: CASSPGGQGIAYEQYF
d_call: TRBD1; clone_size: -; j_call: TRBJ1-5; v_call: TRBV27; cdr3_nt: TGTGCCAGCGGACAGGGTGAGGGTCAGCCCCAGCATTTT; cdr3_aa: CASGQGEGQPQHF
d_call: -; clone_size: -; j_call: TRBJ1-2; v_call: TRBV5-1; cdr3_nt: TGCGCCAGCAGTGAGACAGGAGGGGGTAACTATGGCTACACCTTC; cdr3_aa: CASSETGGGNYGYTF
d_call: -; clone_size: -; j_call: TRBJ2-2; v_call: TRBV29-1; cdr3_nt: TGCAGCGCATCTACAGGGAAGAGGGCCAGCACCGGGGAGCTGTTTTTT; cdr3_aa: CSASTGKRASTGELFF
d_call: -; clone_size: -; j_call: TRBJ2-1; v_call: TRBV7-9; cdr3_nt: TGTGCCAGCAGCCCGCCCAGTGGGCAGGGTATTTTCTTC; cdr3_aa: CASSPPSGQGIFF
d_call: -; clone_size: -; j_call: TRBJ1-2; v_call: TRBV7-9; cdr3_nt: TGTGCCAGCAGCTCCCGGACCCTAGAAGGCTATGGCTACACCTTC; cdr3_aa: CASSSRTLEGYGYTF
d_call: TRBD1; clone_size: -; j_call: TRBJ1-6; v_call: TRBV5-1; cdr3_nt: TGCGCCAGCAGCGAAGGGACAGCGAATAATTCACCCCTCCACTTT; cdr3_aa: CASSEGTANNSPLHF
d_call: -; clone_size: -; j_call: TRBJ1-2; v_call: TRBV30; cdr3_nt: TGTGCCCAAGCGGGTTATGGCTACACCTTC; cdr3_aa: CAQAGYGYTF
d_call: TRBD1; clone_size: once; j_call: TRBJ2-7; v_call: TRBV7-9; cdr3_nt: TGTGCCAGCAGTCCCACCGGGACAGGGGGGTACGAGCAGTACTTC; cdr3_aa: CASSPTGTGGYEQYF
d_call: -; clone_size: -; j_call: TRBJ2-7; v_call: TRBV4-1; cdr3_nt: TGCGCCAGCAGCCAAGAACGCGGGGAGCAGTACTTC; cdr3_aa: CASSQERGEQYF
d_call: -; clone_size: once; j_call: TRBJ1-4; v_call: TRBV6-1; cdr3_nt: TGTGCCAGCACCGAACGGGGGCGAGGTAATGAAAAACTGTTTTTT; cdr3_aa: CASTERGRGNEKLFF
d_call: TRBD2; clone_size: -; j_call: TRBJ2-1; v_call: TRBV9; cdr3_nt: TGTGCCAGCAGCAGGGGCTCAGGGCTAGCGGGAGATAACAATGAGCAGTTCTTC; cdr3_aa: CASSRGSGLAGDNNEQFF